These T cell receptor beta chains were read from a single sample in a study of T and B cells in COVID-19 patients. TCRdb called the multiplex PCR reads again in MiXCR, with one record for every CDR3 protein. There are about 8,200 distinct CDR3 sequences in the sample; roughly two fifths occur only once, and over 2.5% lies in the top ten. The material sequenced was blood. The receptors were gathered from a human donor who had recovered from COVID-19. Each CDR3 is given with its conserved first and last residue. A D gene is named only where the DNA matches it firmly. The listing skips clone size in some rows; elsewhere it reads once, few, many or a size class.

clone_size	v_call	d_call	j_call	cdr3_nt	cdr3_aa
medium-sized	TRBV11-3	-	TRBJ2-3	TGTGCCAGCAGCCAATCGACAGATACGCAGTATTTT	CASSQSTDTQYF
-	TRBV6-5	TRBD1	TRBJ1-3	TGTGCCAGCAGGAAGACAGGGGTTGGAAACACCATATATTTT	CASRKTGVGNTIYF
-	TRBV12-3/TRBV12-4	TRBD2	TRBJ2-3	TGTGCCAGCAGTCCCTCGACTAGCGGGGAACCCACAGATACGCAGTATTTT	CASSPSTSGEPTDTQYF
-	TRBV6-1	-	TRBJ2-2	TGTGCCAGCAGTCCCCGGACTTCCAACACCGGGGAGCTGTTTTTT	CASSPRTSNTGELFF
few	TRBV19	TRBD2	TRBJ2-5	TGTGCCAGTAGTGGCCTAGCGGGGGGCGGGGAGACCCAGTACTTC	CASSGLAGGGETQYF
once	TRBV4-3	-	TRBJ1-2	TGCGCCAGCAGCCAAGAATCAGGCGACAGCCTCCCCTATGGCTACACCTTC	CASSQESGDSLPYGYTF
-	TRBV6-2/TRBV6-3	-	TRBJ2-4	TGTGCCAGCAGTCTCCGGGCCACCCTTTTAGCCAAAAACATTCAGTACTTC	CASSLRATLLAKNIQYF
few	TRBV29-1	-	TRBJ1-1	TGCAGCGTTGGGGCGGTGGGGAACACTGAAGCTTTCTTT	CSVGAVGNTEAFF
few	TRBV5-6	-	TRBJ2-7	TGTGCCAGCAGCTCGACGACAGGGAGGGCCGAGCAGTACTTC	CASSSTTGRAEQYF
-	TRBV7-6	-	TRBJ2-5	TGTGCCAGCAGCCTAATACAGGGCCAAGAGACCCAGTACTTC	CASSLIQGQETQYF
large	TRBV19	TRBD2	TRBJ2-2	TGTGCCAGTAGGAGACTAGCGGGGAACGCGAACACCGGGGAGCTGTTTTTT	CASRRLAGNANTGELFF
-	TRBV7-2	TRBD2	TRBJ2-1	TGTGCCAGCAGCTTACCCCTCCTAGCGGGGGGGCTGGGGAATGAGCAGTTCTTC	CASSLPLLAGGLGNEQFF
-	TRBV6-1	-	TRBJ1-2	TGTGCCAGCAGGACAGCTAACTATGGCTACACCTTC	CASRTANYGYTF
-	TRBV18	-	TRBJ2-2	TGTGCCAGCTCACCCCTCCCCCGGGCCGGGGAGCTGTTTTTT	CASSPLPRAGELFF
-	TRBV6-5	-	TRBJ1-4	TGTGCCAGCAGCCGCCTTCCTAGGGTACTTAATGAAAAACTGTTTTTT	CASSRLPRVLNEKLFF
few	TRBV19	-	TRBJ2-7	TGTGCCAGTAGTAGGGGGGACACCTCCTACGAGCAGTACTTC	CASSRGDTSYEQYF
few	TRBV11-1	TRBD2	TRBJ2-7	TGTGCCAGCAGCCGTACTAGCGGGGGGGTCTACGAGCAGTACTTC	CASSRTSGGVYEQYF
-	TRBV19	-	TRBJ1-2	TGTGCCAGTACTCCGGGACGGACTAACTATGGCTACACCTTC	CASTPGRTNYGYTF
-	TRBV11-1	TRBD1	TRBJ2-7	TGTGCCAGCAGCGCCGGGACAGCCTACGAGCAGTACTTC	CASSAGTAYEQYF
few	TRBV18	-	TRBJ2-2	TGTGCCAGCTCACCACGTGGTGGGCGGGGAGCGAACACCGGGGAGCTGTTTTTT	CASSPRGGRGANTGELFF
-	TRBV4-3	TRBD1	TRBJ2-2	TGCGCCAGCAGCCCGGGACAGGGTCCCACCGGGGAGCTGTTTTTT	CASSPGQGPTGELFF
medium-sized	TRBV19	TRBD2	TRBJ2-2	TGTGCCAGTAGAATAGCGGGGGCCAGCACCGGGGAGCTGTTTTTT	CASRIAGASTGELFF
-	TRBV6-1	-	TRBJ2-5	TGTGCCAGCAGTGAAGGTTTCAGGGGCCAAGAGACCCAGTACTTC	CASSEGFRGQETQYF
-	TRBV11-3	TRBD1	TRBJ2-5	TGTGCCAGCAGCGCAAACAGGGGGCCGGGGGAGACCCAGTACTTC	CASSANRGPGETQYF
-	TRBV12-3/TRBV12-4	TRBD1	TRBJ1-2	TGTGCCAGCAGTTTGGGGGAGGGACAGGGAGATGGCTACACCTTC	CASSLGEGQGDGYTF
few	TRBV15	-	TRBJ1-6	TGTGCCACCAGCAGAGTCACGGGCAGGGGAAATTCACCCCTCCACTTT	CATSRVTGRGNSPLHF
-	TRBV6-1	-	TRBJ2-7	TGTGCCAGCAGCGTCCTTCTCGGGGCCCCGGGGGAGCAGTACTTC	CASSVLLGAPGEQYF
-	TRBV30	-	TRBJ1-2	TGTGCTTCACAGGACCCCGCTAACTATGGCTACACCTTC	CASQDPANYGYTF
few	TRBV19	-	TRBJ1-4	TGTGCCAGTAGTATATCCCACCTAACTGCAACTAATGAAAAACTGTTTTTT	CASSISHLTATNEKLFF
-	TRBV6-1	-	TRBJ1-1	TGTGCCAGCAGTGAGGGGTACACTGAAGCTTTCTTT	CASSEGYTEAFF
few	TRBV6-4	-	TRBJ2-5	TGTGCCAGCAGTGTCCCGCCCGGGACTTTACAAGAGACCCAGTACTTC	CASSVPPGTLQETQYF
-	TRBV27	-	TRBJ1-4	TGTGCCAGCAGTCCCCTGACCGACAGAGCGAGTGAAAAACTGTTTTTT	CASSPLTDRASEKLFF
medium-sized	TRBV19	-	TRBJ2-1	TGTGCCAGTAGTATGTCTCCGGGCTACAATGAGCAGTTCTTC	CASSMSPGYNEQFF
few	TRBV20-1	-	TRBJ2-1	TGCAGTGCTACAGCTGGGGGCTACAATGAGCAGTTCTTC	CSATAGGYNEQFF
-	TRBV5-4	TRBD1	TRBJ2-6	TGTGCCAGCAGCTGGGACAGCGGCTCTGGGGCCAACGTCCTGACTTTC	CASSWDSGSGANVLTF
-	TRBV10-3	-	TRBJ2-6	TGTGCCATCAGTGACCGGGTACGGGGGACTGGGGCCAACGTCCTGACTTTC	CAISDRVRGTGANVLTF
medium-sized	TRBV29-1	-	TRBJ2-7	TGCAGCGTTGATGTCGGGCAGGACTCCTACGAGCAGTACTTC	CSVDVGQDSYEQYF
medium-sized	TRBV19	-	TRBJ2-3	TGTGCCAGGAGGGGCGACCTACCGTCGGATACGCAGTATTTT	CARRGDLPSDTQYF
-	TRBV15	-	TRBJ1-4	TGTGCCACCAGCAGAGAGGGGGCTAATGAAAAACTGTTTTTT	CATSREGANEKLFF
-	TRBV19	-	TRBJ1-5	TGTGCCAGTAGTATAGGGCCCCTGGAGGGGCAGCCCCAGCATTTT	CASSIGPLEGQPQHF